This T cell receptor (beta chain) was captured in a study of T cell responses to AZD1222 COVID-19 vaccine. Findings of the study overall: Nearly half of the spike-specific TCRs reportedly recognize variant regions that carry no mutations.

This table comes from immunoSEQ multiplex PCR, and its TCRdb copy is limited to in-frame clones, with some not included. This sample has about 160,000 clones, with about 92% found just once. Per the germline V gene, CDR1 is LNHDA and CDR2 is SQIVND (reference sequence). V dropped 5 bases and J dropped 0; count of bases not matched to a gene: 1. This CDR3 contains 14 residues. Comments on this clone: The target antigen is unknown.

J is TRBJ1-1 and V is TRBV19, with 9 bases aligning to TRBD1. The TCR comes from an adult who received the AZD1222 COVID-19 vaccine. Material: peripheral blood, obtained 28 days after the second AZD1222 dose. In DNA, the CDR3 is TGTGCCAGTAGTCGACAGGGGGTGAACACTGAAGCTTTCTTT. Translating gives CASSRQGVNTEAFF.